This T cell receptor (beta chain) was sequenced in a study of T cell repertoires in cytomegalovirus infection. At the level of the study: It was the public TCR beta signatures that indicated both CMV infection and matching HLA type. Study-wide results and caveats: Carriers of CMV and the relevant HLA type were discriminated by public TCR beta frequency. CMV-specific TCR beta clonotypes restricted by HLA-C dominated the ex vivo response.

Each CDR3 protein is one row after TCRdb ran MiXCR on the reads. The sample includes about 320,000 distinct CDR3 sequences, more than 8% seen only once; the top ten take approximately 4.5%. Per germline, CDR1 SGHTA and CDR2 FQGNSA. This CDR3 contains 15 residues. V was clipped by 6 bases and J by 0 bases, with 11 bases between them. This clonotype was counted at least ten times. Its cognate antigen is unknown. The sample consisted of PBMCs. The V gene is TRBV7-2, the J gene TRBJ1-4; D remains ambiguous. This receptor was obtained from a human donor in good health (CMV status not recorded). Some clones in this sample may be carry-over from other donors' samples. CDR3 in amino acids: CASSPTVSTNEKLFF. The CDR3 coding sequence is TGTGCCAGCAGTCCCACGGTGTCAACTAATGAAAAACTGTTTTTT.